Below are 22 T cell receptor beta chains sequenced from a single sample in a study of blood T cell repertoires in COVID-19. Using immunoSEQ multiplex PCR, the repertoire was profiled, and TCRdb retains in-frame clones only, with some absent. This table holds around 480,000 clones, approximately 89% found once. Sequencing was done on a sample of peripheral blood. These receptors were obtained from a woman in her 50s with COVID-19, enrolled during active disease.

J is TRBJ1-3 and V is TRBV11-2; D perhaps matches TRBD1 (5 bases). The V gene's germline CDR1 is SGHAT and CDR2 FQNNGV. CDR3 size: 14 residues. V lost 6 bases to trimming and J lost 0 bases, with 9 bases between them. CDR3 in amino acids: CASRTDLSGNTIYF. For the CDR3, the DNA is TGTGCCAGCAGGACAGACCTCTCTGGAAACACCATATATTTT.

V and J are TRBV9 and TRBJ1-2; TRBD1 is a possible D gene (6 bases). V lost 3 bases, J lost 8 bases, and 17 bases lay in between. The germline gives CDR1 SGDLS, CDR2 YYNGEE. CDR3 length: 14 amino acids. The CDR3 coding sequence is TGTGCCAGCAGCGGGCAACAGGGCCCTTGGGGCTACACCTTC. As protein: CASSGQQGPWGYTF.

The V call is TRBV30, the J call TRBJ1-1, with 7 bases matching TRBD1. The junction had 6 bases not matched to a gene; V was cut back by 4 bases and J by 10 bases. This CDR3 contains 11 residues. Germline V lookup: CDR1 GTSNPN, CDR2 SVGIG (reference sequence). CDR3 amino acids: CAWIGAGGAFF. The CDR3 nucleotides are TGTGCCTGGATAGGGGCAGGGGGAGCTTTCTTT.

This clone came up a few times. The chain combines TRBV12-5 with TRBJ2-7, with D possibly matching TRBD1 (5 bases). The CDR3 extends over 12 amino acids. The V end lost 8 bases, the J end lost 2 bases, and 10 bases lay between the germline ends. Germline V lookup: CDR1 LGHNT, CDR2 FRNRAP. DNA of the CDR3: TGTGCTAGTCAGGGAAGGACCTACGAGCAGTACTTC. Its protein is CASQGRTYEQYF.

The table lists this clone with a count of one. This chain joins TRBV2 and TRBJ1-1; D call uncertain. The V end was cut by 5 bases, the J end by 0 bases, with 16 bases between. The CDR3 spans 16 residues. CDR1 and CDR2 from the germline V gene are SNHLY and FYNNEI. The CDR3 is CASSRRAYTLNTEAFF. DNA of the CDR3: TGTGCCAGCAGTAGGAGGGCATACACGCTGAACACTGAAGCTTTCTTT. Looking up the rest from reference TRBV2 and TRBJ1-1 gives the full variable domain: EPEVTQTPSHQVTQMGQEVILRCVPISNHLYFYWYRQILGQKVEFLVSFYNNEISEKSEIFDDQFSVERPDGSNFTLKIRSTKLEDSAMYFCASSRRAYTLNTEAFFGQGTRLTVV.

The chain couples TRBV21-1 to TRBJ2-1; TRBD2 is the table's D call, not checked against the DNA. TRBV21-1 corresponds to a pseudogene. The CDR3 has 15 amino acids. The CDR3, as DNA: TGTGCCAGCAGCAATGGCGGGGGTAATCACAATGAGCAGTTCTTC. Its protein product is CASSNGGGNHNEQFF.

This clone was seen once. The chain is built from TRBV5-1 and TRBJ1-1, with TRBD1 matching 9 bases. This CDR3 region has 17 residues. The germline gives CDR1 SGHRS, CDR2 YFSETQ. V shed 4 bases, J shed 4 bases, and the junction held 14 bases outside the gene matches. The CDR3 reads CASSEIIMTGGGTEAFF. CDR3 DNA sequence: TGCGCCAGCAGCGAGATTATTATGACAGGGGGTGGCACTGAAGCTTTCTTT.

The genes are TRBV9 and TRBJ1-3; no definite D call. V gave up 4 bases and J gave up 0 bases, with 11 bases separating them. Germline V gives CDR1 SGDLS, CDR2 YYNGEE. The CDR3 spans 15 residues. The CDR3: CASSLDFSSGNTIYF. DNA of the CDR3: TGTGCCAGCAGCCTGGACTTTTCCTCTGGAAACACCATATATTTT.

The chain recombines TRBV5-6 with TRBJ2-5; 10 nucleotides match TRBD2. The germline gives CDR1 SGHDT, CDR2 YYEEEE. Trimming took 4 bases from V and 7 from J; bases not matched to a gene: 7. The CDR3 covers 14 residues. CDR3 loop: CASSPGTSERTQYF. CDR3 DNA: TGTGCCAGCAGCCCCGGGACTAGCGAACGGACCCAGTACTTC.

V is TRBV28 and J is TRBJ1-1; 8 bases agree with TRBD1. The CDR3 has 15 residues. From germline, CDR1 is MDHEN and CDR2 SYDVKM. The trim removed 7 bases at V and 5 bases at J, leaving 12 bases unmatched. The CDR3 DNA reads as TGTGCCAGCACTCTACAGGGGGGCGCTGAAACTGAAGCTTTCTTT. This codes for CASTLQGGAETEAFF.

V and J are TRBV6-6 and TRBJ2-3; 13 bases align to TRBD2. This CDR3 region has 14 residues. Germline CDR1 and CDR2: MNHNY and SVGAGI (reference sequence). The V segment lost 8 bases and the J segment 7 bases; nucleotides outside the gene matches: 6. CDR3 in DNA: TGTGCCAGCCGTACTAGCGGGGGGGCATATACGCAGTATTTT. It codes for CASRTSGGAYTQYF.

The V gene is TRBV3-1 (or the pseudogene TRBV3-2), the J gene TRBJ2-1; TRBD2 aligns across 13 bases. The length of the CDR3 is 16 residues. CDR1 and CDR2 from the germline V gene are LGHDT and YNNKEL (reference sequence). V was clipped by 3 bases and J by 8 bases; unmatched bases: 7. The CDR3 here is CASSHTLAGGLDEQFF. CDR3 nucleotide sequence: TGTGCCAGCAGCCACACACTAGCGGGGGGGCTGGATGAGCAGTTCTTC.

The chain joins TRBV12-3 or TRBV12-4 to TRBJ1-3; TRBD1 is a possible D gene (6 bases). The CDR3 is made up of 13 amino acids. Trimming removed 6 bases at V and 8 bases at J, with 14 bases between. The CDR3, as DNA: TGTGCCAGCAGGGTGGACAGCCCGGACACCATATATTTT. Amino acid sequence: CASRVDSPDTIYF.

CDR3 in DNA: TGTGCCAGCAGTCTACCGGGACTAGCGGACAATGAGCAGTTCTTC. Translation: CASSLPGLADNEQFF. The chain joins TRBV2 to TRBJ2-1; 11 bases are a match to TRBD2. This CDR3 region has 15 residues. V shed 5 bases, J shed 5 bases, and the junction held 5 bases outside the gene matches. Germline assignment: CDR1 SNHLY and CDR2 FYNNEI.

V is TRBV19 and J is TRBJ1-2; 10 bases map to TRBD1. Germline V gives CDR1 LNHDA, CDR2 SQIVND (reference sequence). The CDR3 has 15 residues. Trimming at V came to 2 bases and at J to 6 bases, leaving 6 bases not matched to a gene. Here the CDR3 reads CASSILGQGKNGYTF. The CDR3 DNA follows: TGTGCCAGTAGTATATTGGGACAGGGGAAGAATGGCTACACCTTC. Full variable domain (outside the CDR3, taken from reference TRBV19 and TRBJ1-2): DGGITQSPKYLFRKEGQNVTLSCEQNLNHDAMYWYRQDPGQGLRLIYYSQIVNDFQKGDIAEGYSVSREKKESFPLTVTSAQKNPTAFYLCASSILGQGKNGYTFGSGTRLTVV.

The V gene is TRBV5-1, the J gene TRBJ1-2; D ambiguous. Germline V lookup: CDR1 SGHRS, CDR2 YFSETQ. Trimming took 0 bases from V and 6 from J, leaving 15 bases between them. The length of the CDR3 is 15 residues. The chain's CDR3 is CASSLEDSLGHGYTF. Written as DNA, the CDR3 is TGCGCCAGCAGCTTGGAGGACTCACTAGGGCATGGCTACACCTTC.

This rearrangement joins TRBV6-5 to TRBJ1-6; no definite D call. The CDR3 contains 15 residues. Trimming took off 5 bases at V and 10 bases at J, with 18 bases between the two ends. Germline loops: CDR1 MNHEY, CDR2 SVGAGI. CDR3 bases: TGTGCCAGCAGTCGGCGACTCCTTATCGGGTCACCCCTCCACTTT. Residues: CASSRRLLIGSPLHF.

This rearrangement joins TRBV10-3 to TRBJ1-2; D gene unclear. The CDR3 contains 15 residues. The V gene's germline CDR1 is ENHRY and CDR2 SYGVKD. The V end lost 0 bases, the J end lost 4 bases, and 12 bases lay between the germline ends. CDR3 protein: CAISESITGSYGYTF. The CDR3 region has the DNA TGTGCCATCAGTGAGTCGATAACCGGGTCCTATGGCTACACCTTC.

The V call is TRBV5-5, the J call TRBJ2-5, with 11 nucleotides matching TRBD1. The germline V gene encodes CDR1 SGHKS and CDR2 YYEKEE (reference sequence). Unmatched junction bases numbered 3, after V lost 4 bases and J lost 7 bases. The CDR3 is 13 residues long. In nucleotides, the CDR3 is TGTGCCAGCAGCGAGGGGACAGGGGGGACCCAGTACTTC. This gives the protein CASSEGTGGTQYF.

The V call is TRBV9, the J call TRBJ2-1; D is undetermined. The CDR3 is 14 residues long. Per the germline V gene, CDR1 is SGDLS and CDR2 is YYNGEE. V was shortened by 0 bases and J by 12 bases, with 16 bases between the two germline ends. CDR3 protein: CASSVGDTPKMQFF. CDR3 bases: TGTGCCAGCAGCGTAGGAGACACCCCTAAGATGCAGTTCTTC.

The rearrangement uses TRBV5-1 and TRBJ2-1; D possibly corresponds to TRBD1 (6 bases). V lost 4 bases and J 6 bases, leaving 17 bases between the germline ends. CDR3 length equals 15 residues. Per germline, CDR1 SGHRS and CDR2 YFSETQ. CDR3 DNA sequence: TGCGCCAGCAGCCCCAGGGGTCCCGGAACCAATGAGCAGTTCTTC. This sequence encodes CASSPRGPGTNEQFF.

On this clone itself: One end of the junction does not line up with germline, which may come from a read error. V and J are TRBV28 and TRBJ1-1; 9 bases line up with TRBD1. The CDR3 spans 13 residues. In germline, CDR1 is MDHEN, CDR2 SYDVKM. The CDR3 loop is CASRQGTGRGLGF. Written as DNA, the CDR3 is TGTGCCAGCAGGCAGGGGACAGGGAGGGGTCTGGGATTT.